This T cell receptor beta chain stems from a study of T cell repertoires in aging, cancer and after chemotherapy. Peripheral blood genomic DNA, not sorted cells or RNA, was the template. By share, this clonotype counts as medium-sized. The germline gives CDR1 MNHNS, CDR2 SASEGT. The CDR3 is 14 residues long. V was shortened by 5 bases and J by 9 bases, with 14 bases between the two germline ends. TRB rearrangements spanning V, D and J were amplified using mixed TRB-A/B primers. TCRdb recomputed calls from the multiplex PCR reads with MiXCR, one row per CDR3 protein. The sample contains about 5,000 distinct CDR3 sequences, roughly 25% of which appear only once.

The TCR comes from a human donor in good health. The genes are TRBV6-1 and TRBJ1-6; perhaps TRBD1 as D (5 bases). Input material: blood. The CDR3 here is CASSQGFVSSPLHF. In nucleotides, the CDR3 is TGTGCCAGCAGTCAGGGTTTTGTTAGTTCACCCCTCCACTTT.